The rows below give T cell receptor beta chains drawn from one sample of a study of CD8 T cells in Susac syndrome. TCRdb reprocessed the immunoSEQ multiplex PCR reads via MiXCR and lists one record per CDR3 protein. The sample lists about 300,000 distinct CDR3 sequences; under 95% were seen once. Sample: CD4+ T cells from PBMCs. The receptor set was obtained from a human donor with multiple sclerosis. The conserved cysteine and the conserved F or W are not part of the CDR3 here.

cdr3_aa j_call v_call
ASSGNTGELF TRBJ2-2 TRBV2
ASSYPGQGVSNQPQH TRBJ1-5 TRBV6-2/TRBV6-3
ASSLDHRNTGELF TRBJ2-2 TRBV7-2
AISESVGLGYEQY TRBJ2-7 TRBV10-3
ASSEYTRARQF TRBJ2-1 TRBV25-1
ASSPYRGRDGELF TRBJ2-2 TRBV3-1
SATTGTNNEQF TRBJ2-1 TRBV20-1
ASSQGATSANTQY TRBJ2-3 TRBV14
SVPQGNIQY TRBJ2-4 TRBV29-1
ASSRGTGDYEQY TRBJ2-7 TRBV6-5
ASIPGPGGTEAF TRBJ1-1 TRBV5-1
ASGLLMGEQF TRBJ2-1 TRBV11-2
ASSRAAGATGELF TRBJ2-2 TRBV7-3
ASSLGGSGGQF TRBJ2-1 TRBV7-2
SATRQDSQY TRBJ2-3 TRBV20-1
ASRGGGETTGELF TRBJ2-2 TRBV24-1
ASSTGKQF TRBJ2-1 TRBV7-9
ASSLGRGPNTEAF TRBJ1-1 TRBV12-3/TRBV12-4
ATINNLAGGNEQF TRBJ2-1 TRBV15
ASRITGNGYT TRBJ1-2 TRBV19
ASSQVGFGNTIY TRBJ1-3 TRBV4-1
ASRLGGGYQPQH TRBJ1-5 TRBV12-3/TRBV12-4
ASTLTLSGGYT TRBJ1-2 TRBV12-3/TRBV12-4
ASGFGRTSDEQF TRBJ2-1 TRBV12-5
ASSSLRGWEQF TRBJ2-1 TRBV14
SAPNSGRATGELF TRBJ2-2 TRBV20-1
ASSYLTGAEAF TRBJ1-1 TRBV5-5
AISDSDRLAKNIQY TRBJ2-4 TRBV10-3
ATSDPGTGETQY TRBJ2-5 TRBV24-1
ASSLAQGAADTQY TRBJ2-3 TRBV7-9
ASRLGETQY TRBJ2-5 TRBV12-3/TRBV12-4
ASSLGTSTYEQY TRBJ2-7 TRBV7-9
ASSPRGLSTEAF TRBJ1-1 TRBV7-8
ASSLQRTYEQY TRBJ2-7 TRBV7-6
SAALSGEQF TRBJ2-1 TRBV29-1
ASSPRTTGNTIY TRBJ1-3 TRBV12-3/TRBV12-4
ASRETGRGETQY TRBJ2-5 TRBV25-1
ASSESSGRGNEQF TRBJ2-1 TRBV2
ASNERAGYT TRBJ1-2 TRBV6-6
SVGRTGAPYEQY TRBJ2-7 TRBV29-1
ASSLEVVPYEQY TRBJ2-7 TRBV7-9
ASSVGLAGGTGANVLT TRBJ2-6 TRBV9